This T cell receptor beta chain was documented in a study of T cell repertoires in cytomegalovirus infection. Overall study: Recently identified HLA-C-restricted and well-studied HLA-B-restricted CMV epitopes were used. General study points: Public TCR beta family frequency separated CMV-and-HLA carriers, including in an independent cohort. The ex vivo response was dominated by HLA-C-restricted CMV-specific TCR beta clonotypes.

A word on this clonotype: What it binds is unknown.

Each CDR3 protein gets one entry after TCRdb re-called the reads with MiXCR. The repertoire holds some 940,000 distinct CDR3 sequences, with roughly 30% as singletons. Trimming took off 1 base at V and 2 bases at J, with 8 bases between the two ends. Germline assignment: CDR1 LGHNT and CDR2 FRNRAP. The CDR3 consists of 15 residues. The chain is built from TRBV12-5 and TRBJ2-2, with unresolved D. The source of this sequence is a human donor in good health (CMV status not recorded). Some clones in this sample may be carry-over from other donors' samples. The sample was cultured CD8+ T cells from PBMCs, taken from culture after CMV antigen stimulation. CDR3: CASGLGVANTGELFF. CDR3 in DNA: TGTGCTAGTGGTTTGGGGGTAGCTAACACCGGGGAGCTGTTTTTT.